This T cell receptor (beta chain) was documented in a study of PD-1 blockade in classical Hodgkin lymphoma. As to time point: cycle 4 day 1 (C4D1), after less than seven weeks of nivolumab. Patients all relapsed after autologous stem cell transplantation, and there was variation in brentuximab vedotin exposure. Measured with immunoSEQ multiplex PCR; TCRdb has only the in-frame clones, and not every one. The table has around 30,000 clones, over 75% seen once. This specimen consisted of peripheral blood mononuclear cells (PBMCs), obtained before the fourth cycle of nivolumab. The TCR was taken from a human donor with classical Hodgkin lymphoma.

The CDR3 DNA reads as TGTGCTAGTGGTTTGGCTACCGGGACAGGGTATACCGGGGAGCTGTTTTTT. This translates into CASGLATGTGYTGELFF. The chain combines TRBV12-5 with TRBJ2-2; 9 bases are a match to TRBD1. With 1 base clipped from V and 5 bases from J, the junction kept 8 bases outside the gene matches. The CDR3 has 17 amino acids. Germline V gene data show CDR1 as LGHNT and CDR2 as FRNRAP.